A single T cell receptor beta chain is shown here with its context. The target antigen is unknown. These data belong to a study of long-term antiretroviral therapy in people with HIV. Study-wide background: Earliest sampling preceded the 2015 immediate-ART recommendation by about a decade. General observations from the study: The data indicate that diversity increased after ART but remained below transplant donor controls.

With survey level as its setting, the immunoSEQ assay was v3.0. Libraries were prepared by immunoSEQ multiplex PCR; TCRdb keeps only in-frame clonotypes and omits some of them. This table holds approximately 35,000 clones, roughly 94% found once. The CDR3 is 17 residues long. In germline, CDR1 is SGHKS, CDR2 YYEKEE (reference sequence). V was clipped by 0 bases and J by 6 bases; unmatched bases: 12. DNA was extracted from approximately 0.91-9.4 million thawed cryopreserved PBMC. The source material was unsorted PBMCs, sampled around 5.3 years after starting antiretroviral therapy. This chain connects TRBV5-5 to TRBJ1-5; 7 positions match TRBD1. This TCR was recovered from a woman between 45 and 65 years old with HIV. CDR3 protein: CASSLAANGAGGQPQHF. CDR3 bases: TGTGCCAGCAGCTTGGCCGCCAATGGGGCAGGGGGTCAGCCCCAGCATTTT.